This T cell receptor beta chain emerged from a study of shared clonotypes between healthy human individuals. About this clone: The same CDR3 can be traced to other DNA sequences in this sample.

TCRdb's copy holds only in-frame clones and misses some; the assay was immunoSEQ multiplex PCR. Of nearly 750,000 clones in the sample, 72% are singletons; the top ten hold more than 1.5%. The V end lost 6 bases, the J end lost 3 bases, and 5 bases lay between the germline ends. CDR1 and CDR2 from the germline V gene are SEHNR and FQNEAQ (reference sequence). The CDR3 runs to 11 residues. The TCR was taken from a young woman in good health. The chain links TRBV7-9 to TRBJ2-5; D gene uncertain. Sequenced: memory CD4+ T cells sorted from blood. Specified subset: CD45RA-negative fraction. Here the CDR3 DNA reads TGTGCCAGCAGTATCAAAGAGACCCAGTACTTC. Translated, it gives CASSIKETQYF.